This T cell receptor (beta chain) originates from a study of T cells in localized non-small cell lung cancer. In regard to this clone: Its matching antigen is unknown.

Profiling relied on immunoSEQ multiplex PCR, and the TCRdb table lists in-frame clones only, not all of them. The sample has about 24,000 clones; 88% are singletons. Per the germline V gene, CDR1 is SGHAT and CDR2 is FQNNGV. CDR3 length: 15 residues. Trimming took off 4 bases at V and 0 bases at J, with 13 bases between the two ends. Study-wide results and caveats: Only one tumor region went through sequencing, so heterogeneity may still be there. Tumor showed lower T cell clonality than uninvolved adjacent lung, where it was highest. A raised T cell density in blood coincided with lengthier overall survival. A median of 57 clones ranked among the top 100 in tumor appeared in adjacent lung.

The clonotype comes from a man aged 35 to 69 with stage II lung adenocarcinoma. This chain connects TRBV11-2 to TRBJ2-7, with D possibly TRBD2 on 6 matching bases. The specimen was PBMCs, collected before any cancer treatment. CDR3 amino acids: CASSWGTRGSYEQYF. CDR3 DNA sequence: TGTGCCAGCAGCTGGGGTACGCGGGGCTCCTACGAGCAGTACTTC. The variable domain in full, completed from reference TRBV11-2 and TRBJ2-7, reads EAGVAQSPRYKIIEKRQSVAFWCNPISGHATLYWYQQILGQGPKLLIQFQNNGVVDDSQLPKDRFSAERLKGVDSTLKIQPAKLEDSAVYLCASSWGTRGSYEQYFGPGTRLTVT.